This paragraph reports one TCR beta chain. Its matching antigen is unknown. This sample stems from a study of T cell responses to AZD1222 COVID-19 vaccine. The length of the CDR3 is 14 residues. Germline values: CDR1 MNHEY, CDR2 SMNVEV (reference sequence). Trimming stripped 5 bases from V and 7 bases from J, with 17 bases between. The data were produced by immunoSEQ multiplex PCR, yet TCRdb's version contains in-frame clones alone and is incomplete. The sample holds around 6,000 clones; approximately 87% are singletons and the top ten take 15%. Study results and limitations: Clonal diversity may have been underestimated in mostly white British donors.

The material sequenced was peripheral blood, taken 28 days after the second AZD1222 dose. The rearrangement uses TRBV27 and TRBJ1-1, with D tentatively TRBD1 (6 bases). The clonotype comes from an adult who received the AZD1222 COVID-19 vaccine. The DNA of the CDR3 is TGTGCCAGCAGTGTAAAACCGGGACACCGTGAAGCTTTCTTT. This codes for CASSVKPGHREAFF.